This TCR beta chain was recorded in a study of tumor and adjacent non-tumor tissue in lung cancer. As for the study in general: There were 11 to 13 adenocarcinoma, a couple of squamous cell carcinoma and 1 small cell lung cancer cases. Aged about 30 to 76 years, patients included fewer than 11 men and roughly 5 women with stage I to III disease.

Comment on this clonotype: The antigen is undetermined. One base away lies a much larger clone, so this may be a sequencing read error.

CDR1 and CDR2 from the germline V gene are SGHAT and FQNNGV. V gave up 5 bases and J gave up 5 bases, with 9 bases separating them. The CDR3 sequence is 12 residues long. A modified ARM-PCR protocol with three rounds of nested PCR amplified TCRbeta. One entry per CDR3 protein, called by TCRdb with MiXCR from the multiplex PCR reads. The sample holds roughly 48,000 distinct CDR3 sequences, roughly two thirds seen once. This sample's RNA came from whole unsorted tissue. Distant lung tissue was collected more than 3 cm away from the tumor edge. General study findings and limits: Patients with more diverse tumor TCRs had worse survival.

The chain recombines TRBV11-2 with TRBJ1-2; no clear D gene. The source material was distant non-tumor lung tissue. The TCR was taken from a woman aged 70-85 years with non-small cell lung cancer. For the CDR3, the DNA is TGTGCCAGCAGCGGAAACAGATATGGCTACACCTTC. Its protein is CASSGNRYGYTF.